These 9 T cell receptor beta chains share one sample of origin, sequenced in a study of T cell responses to AZD1222 COVID-19 vaccine. The data were produced by immunoSEQ multiplex PCR, yet TCRdb's version contains in-frame clones alone and is incomplete. The top ten clones hold just over 9% of a sample with 150,000 to 190,000 clones, approximately 87% of them seen once. The sequencing here drew on peripheral blood, taken 28 days after the second AZD1222 dose. All receptors come from an adult who received the AZD1222 COVID-19 vaccine.

The chain links TRBV7-6 to TRBJ1-1; TRBD1 might be the D (5 bases). The germline V and J ends were trimmed by 5 bases and 1 base, with 20 bases remaining between them. Germline V CDR1 and CDR2: SGHVS, FNYEAQ. CDR3 length equals 17 residues. The CDR3 DNA follows: TGTGCCAGCAGCGCTCCCTCCAGGGAGTTGGCGAACACTGAAGCTTTCTTT. Translating it yields CASSAPSRELANTEAFF.

The rearrangement uses TRBV19 and TRBJ1-4; D perhaps matches TRBD1 (5 bases). CDR3 length: 15 amino acids. Trimming removed 5 bases at V and 6 bases at J, with 16 bases between. Germline V CDR1 and CDR2: LNHDA, SQIVND (reference sequence). The CDR3 reads CASSFPGGGDEKLFF. The CDR3 coding sequence is TGTGCCAGTAGTTTCCCCGGGGGGGGAGATGAAAAACTGTTTTTT. Supplemented by reference TRBV19 and TRBJ1-4, the full variable domain reads DGGITQSPKYLFRKEGQNVTLSCEQNLNHDAMYWYRQDPGQGLRLIYYSQIVNDFQKGDIAEGYSVSREKKESFPLTVTSAQKNPTAFYLCASSFPGGGDEKLFFGSGTQLSVL.

The rearrangement links TRBV7-2 to TRBJ1-4, with D tentatively TRBD1 (5 bases). Germline CDR1 and CDR2: SGHTA and FQGNSA. This CDR3 is 16 amino acids long. The V end lost 3 bases, the J end lost 4 bases, and 15 bases lay between the germline ends. CDR3 protein: CASSLRGWAGNEKLFF. The CDR3 coding sequence is TGTGCCAGCAGCTTGAGGGGATGGGCGGGTAATGAAAAACTGTTTTTT. The complete variable domain, with remaining parts taken from reference TRBV7-2 and TRBJ1-4, reads GAGVSQSPSNKVTEKGKDVELRCDPISGHTALYWYRQSLGQGLEFLIYFQGNSAPDKSGLPSDRFSAERTGGSVSTLTIQRTQQEDSAVYLCASSLRGWAGNEKLFFGSGTQLSVL.

This clone came up once. V usage is TRBV28 and J usage is TRBJ2-7, with a possible D match to TRBD2 (6 bases). V was pared by 5 bases and J by 5 bases, with 16 bases between. The germline V gene encodes CDR1 MDHEN and CDR2 SYDVKM. This CDR3 is 14 amino acids long. CDR3 DNA: TGTGCCAGCAGTCCGGGCGCGGGACTCCACGAGCAGTACTTC. Translated, it gives CASSPGAGLHEQYF.

The J gene is TRBJ2-5, the V gene TRBV11-2, with D perhaps matching TRBD2 (5 bases). The CDR3 covers 15 residues. With 0 bases removed from V and 0 bases from J, the gap between germline ends came to 8 bases. From germline, CDR1 is SGHAT and CDR2 FQNNGV. CDR3 nucleotides: TGTGCCAGCAGCTTAGATAGAGGGTACCAAGAGACCCAGTACTTC. It specifies CASSLDRGYQETQYF. Variable domain in full (rest from reference TRBV11-2 and TRBJ2-5): EAGVAQSPRYKIIEKRQSVAFWCNPISGHATLYWYQQILGQGPKLLIQFQNNGVVDDSQLPKDRFSAERLKGVDSTLKIQPAKLEDSAVYLCASSLDRGYQETQYFGPGTRLLVL.

The CDR3 region is CASSVTLNTEAFF. The CDR3 DNA is TGTGCCAGCAGCGTAACTTTGAACACTGAAGCTTTCTTT. The chain recombines TRBV9 with TRBJ1-1; D is undetermined. The germline gives CDR1 SGDLS, CDR2 YYNGEE. The CDR3 runs to 13 residues. Trimming cost V 1 base and J 0 bases, with 4 bases left between them.

The chain combines TRBV7-3 with TRBJ1-2; D unclear. The CDR3 totals 14 residues. With 5 bases removed from V and 6 bases from J, the gap between germline ends came to 16 bases. CDR1 and CDR2 from the germline V gene are SGHTA and FQGTGA. CDR3 nucleotides: TGTGCCAGCAGCCTAGGGCTAAGTCGGGATGGCTACACCTTC. Residues: CASSLGLSRDGYTF.

This chain connects TRBV28 to TRBJ2-1, with a possible D match to TRBD1 (6 bases). Germline CDR1 is MDHEN and CDR2 is SYDVKM. V lost 4 bases and J lost 1, with 11 bases in between. The CDR3 has 15 residues. The chain's CDR3 is CASSYGGVSYNEQFF. CDR3 sequence (DNA): TGTGCCAGCAGTTATGGGGGCGTATCCTACAATGAGCAGTTCTTC.

V and J are TRBV5-1 and TRBJ1-2; D ambiguous. The V gene's germline CDR1 is SGHRS and CDR2 YFSETQ. Trimming took off 4 bases at V and 7 bases at J, with 17 bases between the two ends. The CDR3 is made up of 14 amino acids. CDR3 sequence reads: CASSPPSRSSGYTF. CDR3 DNA sequence: TGCGCCAGCAGCCCCCCTTCCCGTTCGAGTGGCTACACCTTC.